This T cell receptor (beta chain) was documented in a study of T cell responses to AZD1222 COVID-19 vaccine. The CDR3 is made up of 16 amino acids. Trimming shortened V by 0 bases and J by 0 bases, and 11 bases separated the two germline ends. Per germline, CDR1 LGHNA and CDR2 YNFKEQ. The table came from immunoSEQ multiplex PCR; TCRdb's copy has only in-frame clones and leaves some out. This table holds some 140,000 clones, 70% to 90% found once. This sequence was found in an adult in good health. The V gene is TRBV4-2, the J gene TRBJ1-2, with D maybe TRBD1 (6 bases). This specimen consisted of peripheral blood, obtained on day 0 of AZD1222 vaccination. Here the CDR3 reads CASSQDHGGPNYGYTF. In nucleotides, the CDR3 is TGTGCCAGCAGCCAAGATCATGGGGGGCCTAACTATGGCTACACCTTC.